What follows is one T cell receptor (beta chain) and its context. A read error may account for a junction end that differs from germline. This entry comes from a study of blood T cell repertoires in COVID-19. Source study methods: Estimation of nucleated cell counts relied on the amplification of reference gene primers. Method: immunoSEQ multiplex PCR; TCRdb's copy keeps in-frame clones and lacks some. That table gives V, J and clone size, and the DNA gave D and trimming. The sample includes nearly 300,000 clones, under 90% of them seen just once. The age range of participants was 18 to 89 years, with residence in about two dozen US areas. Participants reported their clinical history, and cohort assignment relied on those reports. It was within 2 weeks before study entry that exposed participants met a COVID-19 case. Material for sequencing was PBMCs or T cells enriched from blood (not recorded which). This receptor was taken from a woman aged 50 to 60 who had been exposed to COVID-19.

The CDR3 sequence is CASNLDRAGYTF. The CDR3 nucleotides are TGTGCCAGCAATTTAGACAGGGCCGGCTACACCTTC. This chain uses TRBV28 with TRBJ1-2; TRBD1 matches at 7 bases. The CDR3 sequence is 12 residues long. Germline lookup yields CDR1 MDHEN and CDR2 SYDVKM.